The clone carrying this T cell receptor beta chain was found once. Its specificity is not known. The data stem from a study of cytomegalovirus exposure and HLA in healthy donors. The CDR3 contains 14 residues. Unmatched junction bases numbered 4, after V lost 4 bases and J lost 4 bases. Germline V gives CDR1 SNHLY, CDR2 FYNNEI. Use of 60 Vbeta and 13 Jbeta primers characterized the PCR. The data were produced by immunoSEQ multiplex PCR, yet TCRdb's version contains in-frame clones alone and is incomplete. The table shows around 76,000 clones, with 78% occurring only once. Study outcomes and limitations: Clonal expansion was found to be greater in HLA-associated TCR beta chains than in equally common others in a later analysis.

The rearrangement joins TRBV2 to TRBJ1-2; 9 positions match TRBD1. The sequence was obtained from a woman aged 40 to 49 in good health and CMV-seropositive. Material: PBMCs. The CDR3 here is CASSAQGASYGYTF. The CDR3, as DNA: TGTGCCAGCAGTGCACAGGGGGCGAGCTATGGCTACACCTTC.